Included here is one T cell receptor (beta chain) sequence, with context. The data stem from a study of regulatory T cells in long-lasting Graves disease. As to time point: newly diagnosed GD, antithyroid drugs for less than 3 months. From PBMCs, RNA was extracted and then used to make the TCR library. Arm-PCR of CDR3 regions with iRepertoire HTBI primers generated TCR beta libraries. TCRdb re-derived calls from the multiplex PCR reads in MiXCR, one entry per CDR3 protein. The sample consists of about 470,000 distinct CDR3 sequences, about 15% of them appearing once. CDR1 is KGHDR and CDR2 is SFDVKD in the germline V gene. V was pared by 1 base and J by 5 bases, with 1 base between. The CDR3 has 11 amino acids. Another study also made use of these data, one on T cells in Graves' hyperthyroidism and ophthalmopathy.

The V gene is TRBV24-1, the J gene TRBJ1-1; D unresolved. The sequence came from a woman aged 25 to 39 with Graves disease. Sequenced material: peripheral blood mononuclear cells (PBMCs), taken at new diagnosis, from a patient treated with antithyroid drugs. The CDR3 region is CATSDLTEAFF. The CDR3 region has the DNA TGTGCCACCAGTGATTTAACTGAAGCTTTCTTT.